The rows below give T cell receptor beta chains drawn from one sample of a study of cytomegalovirus exposure and HLA in healthy donors. Libraries were prepared by immunoSEQ multiplex PCR; TCRdb keeps only in-frame clonotypes and omits some of them. This sample carries around 160,000 clones, 68% of them seen once, and the ten largest clones take around 2.8%. Sequenced sample: PBMCs. The receptors derive from a woman aged 40 to 50 in good health and CMV-seropositive. CDR3s include the opening cysteine and the closing phenylalanine or tryptophan. The D gene is left open where the match is weak. Clone size is stated in some rows and not others, as once, few, many or a class when expanded.

j_call clone_size d_call v_call cdr3_nt cdr3_aa
TRBJ1-5 few - TRBV28 TGTGCCAGCAGTTATGGGGGACTCCCGATGTCTCATCAGCCCCAGCATTTT CASSYGGLPMSHQPQHF
TRBJ2-1 - TRBD1 TRBV9 TGTGCCAGCAGCGCTTCAGGGGGCAGCGTTAATGAGCAGTTCTTC CASSASGGSVNEQFF
TRBJ1-6 few TRBD1 TRBV2 TGTGCCAGCAATACGGGGACAGGGGTTTCACCCCTCCACTTT CASNTGTGVSPLHF
TRBJ1-5 - - TRBV9 TGTGCCAGCAGCACTGGTCCGAGTAATCAGCCCCAGCATTTT CASSTGPSNQPQHF
TRBJ2-7 - - TRBV27 TGTGCCAGCAGTCCAACCGAGAGGTACGAGCAGTACTTC CASSPTERYEQYF
TRBJ1-6 - TRBD1 TRBV5-4 TGTGCCAGCAGCTTGGGTACGGACAGGGGGCTATGGAGTTCACCCCTCAACTTT CASSLGTDRGLWSSPLNF
TRBJ2-5 - TRBD1 TRBV27 TGTGCCAGCAGTTTTTCGGACAGGGGTTGGGAAGGGACCCAGTACTTC CASSFSDRGWEGTQYF
TRBJ1-1 - - TRBV6-6 TGTGCCAGCAGTCCCGGTCTCGGGCAGGGCACTGAAGCTTTCTTT CASSPGLGQGTEAFF
TRBJ2-7 - TRBD2 TRBV7-9 TGTTCCAGCAGCTTAGGGCTAGCGGGAGGGCCCCGAGAGGAGCAGTACTTC CSSSLGLAGGPREEQYF
TRBJ2-7 - TRBD2 TRBV5-6 TGTGCCAGCAGCTTGGGGGGAGGGCCCTACGAGCAGTACTTC CASSLGGGPYEQYF
TRBJ1-2 - - TRBV29-1 TGCAGCGTGCCGACAGCAGCTAACTATGGCTACACCTTC CSVPTAANYGYTF
TRBJ1-5 - - TRBV6-1 TGTGCCAGCAGTGACAGCGATCAGCCCCAGAATTTT CASSDSDQPQNF
TRBJ2-7 - - TRBV5-6 TGTGCCAGCAGCTTTATGGGAGGCTACGAGCAGTACTTC CASSFMGGYEQYF
TRBJ2-5 - - TRBV2 TGTGCCAGCAAAATGGGGCCCGAAGAGACCCAGTACTTC CASKMGPEETQYF
TRBJ2-1 - TRBD2 TRBV10-1 TGCGCCAGCACGGCGGGAGTAGGCGCCTACAATGAGCAGTTCTTC CASTAGVGAYNEQFF
TRBJ2-6 once - TRBV9 TGTGCCAGCAGCGTACAGGGATCCAACGTCCTGACTTTC CASSVQGSNVLTF
TRBJ2-1 - TRBD1 TRBV6-5 TGTGCCAGCAGGAGGGGACAGGGTGGCTACAATGAGCAGTTCTTC CASRRGQGGYNEQFF
TRBJ2-1 - TRBD2 TRBV13 TGTGCCAGCAGCTTAGGTTGGCTAGCGGGACACGACAATGAGCAGTTCTTC CASSLGWLAGHDNEQFF
TRBJ2-7 - - TRBV9 TGTGCCAGCAGCCCAGGGGGGAGCTCCTACGAGCAGTACTTC CASSPGGSSYEQYF
TRBJ2-4 - TRBD2 TRBV9 TGTGCCAGCACGCCGGGACTAGGGGACATTCAGTACTTC CASTPGLGDIQYF
TRBJ2-6 - - TRBV7-8 TGTGCCAGCAGCTTCCGAGCGGCCGCTGGGGCCAACGTCCTGACTTTC CASSFRAAAGANVLTF
TRBJ2-7 - - TRBV4-1 TGCGTCAGCAGCTTCAGGGGATCCTACGAGCAGTACTTC CVSSFRGSYEQYF
TRBJ2-1 - - TRBV19 TGTGCCAGTAGTATCGGGTCGGATGAGCAGTTCTTC CASSIGSDEQFF
TRBJ2-5 few - TRBV2 TGTGCCAGCAGTGAATCCCGGGAATGGAGGCAAGAGACCCAGTACTTC CASSESREWRQETQYF
TRBJ2-3 few - TRBV4-1 TGCGCCAGCAGCCAAGAGTTTGGACCTGGAGGGTTAGATACGCAGTATTTT CASSQEFGPGGLDTQYF
TRBJ1-6 - - TRBV4-1 TGCGCCAGCAGCCAACTAAGAGGGTTGTCTGAATCACCCCTCCACTTT CASSQLRGLSESPLHF
TRBJ2-4 - - TRBV7-2 TGTGCCAGCAGCGAACCTGGGGGCGGCGGAATTAAAAACATTCAGTACTTC CASSEPGGGGIKNIQYF
TRBJ2-5 - TRBD1 TRBV5-4 TGTGCCAGCAGCTTGGGGGGACAGGGCAGAGAGACCCAGTACTTC CASSLGGQGRETQYF
TRBJ2-7 few - TRBV9 TGTGCCAGCAGCCCTGGACTCGGCGGCTACGAGCAGTACTTC CASSPGLGGYEQYF
TRBJ1-4 - TRBD1 TRBV7-9 TGTGCCAGTAGCTTCACCGGGACAGGAGGCGAAAAACTGTTTTTT CASSFTGTGGEKLFF